Sequencing of this T cell receptor (beta chain) was carried out in a study of T-cell memory formation after mild COVID-19. Notes on the study in general: Day 15 to 85 contractors were CD4/CD8 balanced; later expanders leaned CD4+. The pre-infection memory compartment contained some responding clones, suggesting cross-reactive memory joined.

Deletions cut 6 bases from V and 0 bases from J, with 5 bases between. The CDR3 has 11 residues. Germline V gives CDR1 SQVTM, CDR2 ANQGSEA. A note on this clonotype: Its antigen is not identified.

5'RACE, which relied on constant-segment primers, yielded TCR alpha and TCR beta cDNA libraries carrying sample barcodes and UMIs. MiXCR was run by TCRdb on the 5' RACE reads, yielding one entry per CDR3 protein. The data contain about 130,000 distinct CDR3 sequences, about 18% of them singletons. Sequencing was performed on PBMCs or a T cell subset sorted from them (not recorded which). This receptor was identified in a man aged 18 to 30 who had mild COVID-19 (a few samples of this study predate the infection). Cell type and time point are not known. The V gene is TRBV29-1, the J gene TRBJ2-5; the D is unclear. The CDR3 DNA is TGCAGCGTCCGGCACCAAGAGACCCAGTACTTC. Protein sequence: CSVRHQETQYF.